These 30 T cell receptor beta chains originate from one sample sequenced in a study of shared clonotypes between healthy human individuals. Sequencing was performed with immunoSEQ multiplex PCR; in TCRdb, only in-frame clones are kept and a portion is missing. The sample shows a few hundred thousand clones, less than 75% of them seen only once. The sample consisted of memory CD4+ T cells sorted from blood. Subset defined: CD45RA-negative fraction. These receptors originate from a man aged 30 to 45 in good health.

The gene calls are TRBV14 and TRBJ2-7; weak D call: TRBD2 (6 bases). The CDR3 totals 15 residues. The germline V gene has CDR1 SGHDN and CDR2 FVKESK. V was pared by 4 bases and J by 4 bases, with 17 bases between. CDR3 sequence (DNA): TGTGCCAGCAGCCCCCCTCCCGCGGGGAGGTACGAGCAGTACTTC. Amino acid sequence: CASSPPPAGRYEQYF.

J is TRBJ1-4 and V is TRBV7-2; tentatively, D is TRBD1 (5 bases). V gave up 2 bases and J gave up 7 bases, with 11 bases separating them. Germline-derived CDR1 and CDR2 are SGHTA and FQGNSA. The length of the CDR3 is 14 residues. Here the CDR3 DNA reads TGTGCCAGCAGCTTACAGGGTTCATCTGAAAAACTGTTTTTT. Translation: CASSLQGSSEKLFF.

This sequence joins TRBV6-5 and TRBJ2-7; 7 bases are shared with TRBD1. Germline CDR1 is MNHEY and CDR2 is SVGAGI. The CDR3 loop spans 14 amino acids. Germline trimming cut 5 bases from V and 6 bases from J; bases unmatched to any gene: 10. The DNA for the CDR3 is TGTGCCAGCAGTGCAGGGACAGTGGCTGGCGAGCAGTACTTC. It is translated as CASSAGTVAGEQYF.

This chain uses TRBV2 with TRBJ2-1; 7 positions match TRBD1. CDR3 size: 13 residues. Germline lookup yields CDR1 SNHLY and CDR2 FYNNEI. With 8 bases clipped from V and 9 bases from J, the junction kept 10 bases outside the gene matches. The CDR3, as DNA: TGTGCCAGCCGGGGTGTCCCAGGGGGTGAGCAGTTCTTC. Its translation is CASRGVPGGEQFF. The full variable domain, rest sourced from reference TRBV2 and TRBJ2-1, is EPEVTQTPSHQVTQMGQEVILRCVPISNHLYFYWYRQILGQKVEFLVSFYNNEISEKSEIFDDQFSVERPDGSNFTLKIRSTKLEDSAMYFCASRGVPGGEQFFGPGTRLTVL.

The gene calls are TRBV6-5 and TRBJ2-7; 13 nucleotides line up with TRBD2. The length of the CDR3 is 15 residues. Germline values: CDR1 MNHEY, CDR2 SVGAGI. J was trimmed by 3 bases and V by 6 bases; bases with no gene match: 5. CDR3 sequence: CASRGRLAGGYEQYF. The DNA of the CDR3 is TGTGCCAGCAGGGGGAGACTAGCGGGAGGCTACGAGCAGTACTTC.

This chain joins TRBV5-4 and TRBJ2-5; 8 bases agree with TRBD2. Germline loops: CDR1 SGHNT, CDR2 YYREEE (reference sequence). The trim removed 5 bases at V and 4 bases at J, leaving 10 bases unmatched. The CDR3 spans 15 residues. CDR3 sequence (DNA): TGTGCCAGCAGTTCGAAGAGCGGGAGTGGAGAGACCCAGTACTTC. Protein product: CASSSKSGSGETQYF.

V usage is TRBV7-3 and J usage is TRBJ2-7; possibly TRBD1 for D (5 bases). V lost 3 bases to trimming and J lost 5 bases, with 14 bases between them. The germline CDR1 and CDR2 sequences are SGHTA and FQGTGA. This CDR3 comprises 14 residues. CDR3 protein: CASSFGGQGDEQYF. The CDR3 DNA reads TGTGCCAGCAGCTTTGGTGGGCAGGGCGACGAGCAGTACTTC.

This sequence joins TRBV21-1 and TRBJ2-2; the table's D gene call, TRBD1, was not cross checked with the DNA. TRBV21-1 is a known pseudogene. The CDR3 loop spans 15 amino acids. This chain's CDR3 is CASSKVPANTGELFF. CDR3 coding DNA: TGTGCCAGCAGCAAAGTTCCAGCGAACACCGGGGAGCTGTTTTTT.

CDR3 sequence reads: CASSIRQRLSGNTIYF. CDR3 DNA: TGTGCCAGCAGCATACGACAGAGACTCTCTGGAAACACCATATATTTT. The chain uses TRBV11-1 and TRBJ1-3; the D gene is possibly TRBD1 (5 bases). V lost 5 bases to trimming and J lost 0 bases, with 14 bases between them. Germline V lookup: CDR1 SGHAT, CDR2 FQDESV (reference sequence). This CDR3 spans 16 amino acids.

The V call is TRBV9, the J call TRBJ2-1; the match to TRBD1 covers 7 bases. The V and J ends lost 2 bases and 3 bases, in that order; junction bases with no gene match: 5. From germline, CDR1 is SGDLS and CDR2 YYNGEE. CDR3 length: 15 residues. This CDR3 is CASSVRTGVYNEQFF. The CDR3 region has the DNA TGTGCCAGCAGCGTCCGGACAGGAGTCTACAATGAGCAGTTCTTC.

The rearrangement links TRBV7-2 to TRBJ2-7; 14 bases match TRBD2. The CDR3 runs 16 residues. The ends lost 2 bases at V and 6 bases at J; junction bases unmatched: 6. Germline values: CDR1 SGHTA, CDR2 FQGNSA. CDR3 amino acids: CASSLHAGLAGAEQYF. The DNA for the CDR3 is TGTGCCAGCAGCTTACATGCGGGACTAGCGGGAGCCGAGCAGTACTTC.

CDR3 residues: CASSNSGIATGELFF. CDR3 DNA sequence: TGTGCCAGCAGTAATAGCGGGATTGCCACCGGGGAGCTGTTTTTT. The gene calls are TRBV6-5 and TRBJ2-2, with TRBD2 matching 8 bases. CDR1 is MNHEY, CDR2 SVGAGI, per germline. The ends lost 5 bases at V and 4 bases at J; junction bases unmatched: 6. The CDR3 totals 15 residues.

The chain links TRBV7-8 to TRBJ2-5, with no clear D. Trimming removed 5 bases at V and 3 bases at J, with 10 bases between. Germline assignment: CDR1 SGHVS and CDR2 FQNEAQ. The CDR3 totals 13 residues. CDR3 nucleotide sequence: TGTGCCAGCAGCCTTGGGATAAAAGAGACCCAGTACTTC. This sequence encodes CASSLGIKETQYF.

This chain links TRBV29-1 with TRBJ1-2; TRBD1 might be the D (5 bases). V gave up 4 bases and J gave up 5 bases, with 17 bases separating them. The CDR3 sequence is 14 residues long. Germline CDR1 and CDR2: SQVTM and ANQGSEA. The chain's CDR3 is CSVVQEGVWYGYTF. The CDR3 bases are TGCAGCGTTGTCCAAGAAGGGGTGTGGTATGGCTACACCTTC.

The chain uses TRBV28 and TRBJ2-5; D remains unclear. This CDR3 is 13 amino acids long. The V and J ends lost 1 base and 2 bases respectively, with 5 bases between them. The germline CDR1 and CDR2 sequences are MDHEN and SYDVKM. The CDR3 region is CASSLSGQETQYF. In DNA form, the CDR3 reads TGTGCCAGCAGTTTATCTGGGCAAGAGACCCAGTACTTC.

The chain couples TRBV4-1 to TRBJ2-3; possible D gene TRBD1, 6 bases. Looked up from germline, CDR1 is MGHRA and CDR2 is YSYEKL. This CDR3 comprises 15 residues. V was shortened by 5 bases and J by 2 bases, with 14 bases between the two germline ends. CDR3 protein: CASSKRQVSTDTQYF. The CDR3 DNA follows: TGCGCCAGCAGCAAACGACAGGTCTCCACAGATACGCAGTATTTT.

V usage is TRBV2 and J usage is TRBJ1-4, with 7 bases lining up with TRBD1. The ends lost 5 bases at V and 6 bases at J; junction bases unmatched: 9. CDR1 and CDR2 (germline): SNHLY, FYNNEI. The CDR3 has 15 residues. The CDR3 nucleotides are TGTGCCAGCAGTCATTACAGGGGCGGGGATGAAAAACTGTTTTTT. Residues: CASSHYRGGDEKLFF.

The genes are TRBV19 and TRBJ1-2; no firm D call. Germline V gene data show CDR1 as LNHDA and CDR2 as SQIVND (reference sequence). CDR3 size: 11 residues. CDR3 sequence: CASGGPYGYTF. CDR3 nucleotides: TGTGCGTCGGGAGGGCCCTATGGCTACACCTTC. Variable domain in full (rest from reference TRBV19 and TRBJ1-2): DGGITQSPKYLFRKEGQNVTLSCEQNLNHDAMYWYRQDPGQGLRLIYYSQIVNDFQKGDIAEGYSVSREKKESFPLTVTSAQKNPTAFYLCASGGPYGYTFGSGTRLTVV.

This clone has more than one count but fewer than ten. This sequence joins TRBV7-2 and TRBJ1-5; D is ambiguous. CDR1 and CDR2 (germline): SGHTA, FQGNSA. CDR3 length equals 16 residues. With 0 bases removed from V and 3 bases from J, the gap between germline ends came to 12 bases. CDR3 residues: CASSLAADVPNQPQHF. DNA for the CDR3: TGTGCCAGCAGCTTAGCGGCGGATGTACCCAATCAGCCCCAGCATTTT.

The CDR3 DNA reads as TGTGCCAGCATCCGAGCAATACGAATGGGCGGCTACACCTTC. Translation: CASIRAIRMGGYTF. This chain uses TRBV6-1 with TRBJ1-2; D remains unclear. Per the germline V gene, CDR1 is MNHNS and CDR2 is SASEGT. The length of the CDR3 is 14 residues. V gave up 7 bases and J gave up 8 bases, with 20 bases separating them.

This clone was detected once. The chain combines TRBV30 with TRBJ1-3; D is undetermined. Per the germline V gene, CDR1 is GTSNPN and CDR2 is SVGIG (reference sequence). Trimming left V 4 bases short and J 0 bases short, with 16 bases between. The CDR3 runs 16 residues. The CDR3 region has the DNA TGTGCCTGGACCCCATTAGATCGTCTCTCTGGAAACACCATATATTTT. It encodes CAWTPLDRLSGNTIYF.

The chain is built from TRBV7-9 and TRBJ1-2, with unresolved D. Per germline, CDR1 SEHNR and CDR2 FQNEAQ (reference sequence). V was clipped by 0 bases and J by 7 bases, with 12 bases between them. This CDR3 contains 14 residues. This CDR3 is CASSLAGRFFGYTF. CDR3 bases: TGTGCCAGCAGCTTAGCTGGACGATTCTTTGGCTACACCTTC.

The chain employs TRBV19 and TRBJ2-5, with TRBD1 matching over 7 bases. This CDR3 is 13 amino acids long. After removal of 4 bases from V and 2 bases from J, the junction contained 1 base not matched to a gene. CDR1 LNHDA and CDR2 SQIVND come from the germline V gene (reference sequence). CDR3 loop: CASSNRGQETQYF. The CDR3 bases are TGTGCCAGTAGTAACAGGGGACAAGAGACCCAGTACTTC.

Regarding this clone: Other DNA sequences from this sample encode an identical CDR3 as well. The CDR3 loop is CASSRGPSYNEQFF. In DNA form, the CDR3 reads TGTGCCAGCTCTCGTGGTCCCTCCTACAATGAGCAGTTCTTC. V and J are TRBV18 and TRBJ2-1; D is ambiguous. This CDR3 has 14 amino acids. Trimming pared 6 bases from V and 0 bases from J, leaving 9 bases between. CDR1 and CDR2 (germline): KGHSH, LQKENI.

The J gene is TRBJ1-1, the V gene TRBV18, with 8 bases that match TRBD1. CDR1 and CDR2 (germline): KGHSH, LQKENI. V lost 4 bases and J lost 6; bases outside the gene matches: 10. The CDR3 is made up of 15 amino acids. CDR3 DNA sequence: TGTGCCAGCTCACTAGAGGACAGGGCGTTCCCTGAAGCTTTCTTT. Translated: CASSLEDRAFPEAFF.

This clone was observed a single time. The chain has TRBV9 and TRBJ2-2; tentative D call: TRBD1 (5 bases). The length of the CDR3 is 16 residues. CDR1 and CDR2 (germline): SGDLS, YYNGEE. The ends were cut back, 4 bases at V and 0 bases at J, with 13 bases in the middle. CDR3 sequence: CASSPQGGTNTGELFF. CDR3 bases: TGTGCCAGCAGCCCCCAGGGTGGGACGAACACCGGGGAGCTGTTTTTT.

V usage is TRBV18 and J usage is TRBJ1-5; 12 bases are a match to TRBD1. With V trimmed by 4 bases and J by 4 bases, 11 bases remained unmatched. The CDR3 covers 18 residues. Germline V gene data show CDR1 as KGHSH and CDR2 as LQKENI. The CDR3 DNA sequence: TGTGCCAGCTCACTTCCACCCGGGACAGGGGGCAGAAATCAGCCCCAGCATTTT. Its protein product is CASSLPPGTGGRNQPQHF.

This clone was seen once. The chain uses TRBV2 and TRBJ2-3; D may be TRBD1 (7 bases). The ends were cut back, 8 bases at V and 4 bases at J, with 19 bases in the middle. Germline CDR1 and CDR2: SNHLY and FYNNEI. This CDR3 region has 15 residues. The CDR3 reads CASAKGGRGSDTQYF. The CDR3 DNA reads as TGTGCCAGCGCAAAGGGGGGCAGGGGGTCAGATACGCAGTATTTT.

CDR3 amino acids: CASSQQGQTNEKLFF. Here the CDR3 DNA reads TGTGCCAGCAGCCAACAGGGGCAGACTAATGAAAAACTGTTTTTT. The chain has TRBV28 and TRBJ1-4; TRBD1 aligns across 7 bases. V was pared by 6 bases and J by 2 bases, with 6 bases of the junction left unmatched. The CDR3 length is 15 residues. Germline-derived CDR1 and CDR2 are MDHEN and SYDVKM. Using reference TRBV28 and TRBJ1-4 for the parts outside the CDR3, the full variable domain is DVKVTQSSRYLVKRTGEKVFLECVQDMDHENMFWYRQDPGLGLRLIYFSYDVKMKEKGDIPEGYSVSREKKERFSLILESASTNQTSMYLCASSQQGQTNEKLFFGSGTQLSVL.

The genes are TRBV7-8 and TRBJ2-1; TRBD1 or TRBD2 may be the D gene (6 bases each). Looked up from germline, CDR1 is SGHVS and CDR2 is FQNEAQ. The CDR3 is 15 residues long. The germline V and J ends were trimmed by 4 bases and 4 bases, with 14 bases remaining between them. The CDR3 is CASSSEGHPYNEQFF. CDR3 DNA: TGTGCCAGCAGCTCGGAGGGACACCCATACAATGAGCAGTTCTTC.